One and the same sample provided the 32 T cell receptor beta chains below, sequenced in a study of cytomegalovirus exposure and HLA in healthy donors. The primer mix had 60 Vbeta and 13 Jbeta primers. Only in-frame clones appear in the TCRdb table, and some are missing; sequencing was by immunoSEQ multiplex PCR. The sample yields roughly 200,000 clones, around three quarters seen once. The sequencing input was PBMCs. The receptors originated from a man aged 40-50 years in good health and CMV-seronegative.

The chain has TRBV7-9 and TRBJ1-2, with a possible D match to TRBD1 (6 bases). CDR3 size: 14 residues. V was trimmed by 1 base and J by 4 bases, leaving 10 bases between them. Germline V CDR1 and CDR2: SEHNR, FQNEAQ (reference sequence). The CDR3 region is CASSLGGQLYGYTF. CDR3 nucleotide sequence: TGTGCCAGCAGCTTAGGAGGACAGCTCTATGGCTACACCTTC.

This chain uses TRBV14 with TRBJ2-1; possible D gene TRBD2, 6 bases. The CDR3 totals 16 residues. Trimming took off 4 bases at V and 1 base at J, with 14 bases between the two ends. Germline lookup yields CDR1 SGHDN and CDR2 FVKESK. CDR3 sequence (DNA): TGTGCCAGCAGCCTCCGCGGCGGGGTTTCCTACAATGAGCAGTTCTTC. Protein: CASSLRGGVSYNEQFF.

This clone was seen once. This rearrangement joins TRBV7-2 to TRBJ2-1, with D possibly TRBD1 on 5 matching bases. Deletions cut 5 bases from V and 0 bases from J, with 14 bases between. This CDR3 region has 16 residues. Germline loops: CDR1 SGHTA, CDR2 FQGNSA. CDR3 in DNA: TGTGCCAGCAGCCCAACAGGTCATTACTCCTACAATGAGCAGTTCTTC. Protein product: CASSPTGHYSYNEQFF.

This chain links TRBV7-2 with TRBJ1-1; 7 nucleotides match TRBD1. The germline gives CDR1 SGHTA, CDR2 FQGNSA. V was clipped by 5 bases and J by 1 base; unmatched bases: 4. The CDR3 is made up of 14 amino acids. The DNA for the CDR3 is TGTGCCAGCAGCAGGGGACAGAAGAACACTGAAGCTTTCTTT. It yields the protein CASSRGQKNTEAFF.

As for this clone: The sample has other DNA sequences that encode this CDR3 too. The chain employs TRBV9 and TRBJ2-2; D not certain. V lost 2 bases and J lost 0, with 5 bases in between. The length of the CDR3 is 14 residues. The germline gives CDR1 SGDLS, CDR2 YYNGEE. CDR3 bases: TGTGCCAGCAGCGTGGCTGCGAACACCGGGGAGCTGTTTTTT. Translated: CASSVAANTGELFF.

This clone was counted only a few times. This sequence joins TRBV19 and TRBJ1-3; 8 nucleotides line up with TRBD1. Germline CDR1 and CDR2: LNHDA and SQIVND (reference sequence). V lost 5 bases and J lost 2; bases outside the gene matches: 2. The CDR3 is made up of 14 amino acids. The CDR3 reads CASSRTGPGNTIYF. CDR3 bases: TGTGCCAGTAGTCGGACAGGGCCTGGAAACACCATATATTTT. Complete variable domain (other parts from reference TRBV19 and TRBJ1-3): DGGITQSPKYLFRKEGQNVTLSCEQNLNHDAMYWYRQDPGQGLRLIYYSQIVNDFQKGDIAEGYSVSREKKESFPLTVTSAQKNPTAFYLCASSRTGPGNTIYFGEGSWLTVV.

The chain links TRBV23-1 to TRBJ1-2; a possible D gene is TRBD1 (5 bases). TRBV23-1 is an ORF, and what it does is uncertain. The length of the CDR3 is 13 residues. Trimming pared 3 bases from V and 4 bases from J, leaving 9 bases between. The CDR3 bases are TGCGCCAGCAGTCACGGACACATCTATGGCTACACCTTC. This codes for CASSHGHIYGYTF.

This clone has only a few counts. This rearrangement joins TRBV5-6 to TRBJ1-5, with D possibly TRBD1 on 5 matching bases. Germline loops: CDR1 SGHDT, CDR2 YYEEEE. The CDR3 has 14 residues. Trimming took 0 bases from V and 5 from J, leaving 9 bases between them. The CDR3, as DNA: TGTGCCAGCAGCTTGGTGGGGGGAGATCAGCCCCAGCATTTT. Protein sequence: CASSLVGGDQPQHF.

This chain links TRBV4-1 with TRBJ1-4; no definite D call. The V end lost 4 bases, the J end lost 4 bases, and 13 bases lay between the germline ends. The CDR3 is 15 residues long. Germline CDR1 MGHRA, CDR2 YSYEKL. The CDR3 spells CASSPRELLNEKLFF. The CDR3 DNA sequence: TGCGCCAGCAGCCCCCGGGAGCTACTTAATGAAAAACTGTTTTTT.

The chain joins TRBV27 to TRBJ1-1; a weak D match, TRBD1 (6 bases). Germline V gene lookup returns CDR1 MNHEY and CDR2 SMNVEV (reference sequence). The CDR3 spans 13 residues. V was shortened by 3 bases and J by 5 bases, with 10 bases between the two germline ends. CDR3 amino acids: CASSFGQPTEAFF. The CDR3 DNA is TGTGCCAGCAGTTTCGGACAGCCAACTGAAGCTTTCTTT.

The rearrangement links TRBV19 to TRBJ2-3; 11 bases agree with TRBD2. V was pared by 5 bases and J by 4 bases, with 8 bases of the junction left unmatched. CDR1 and CDR2 from the germline V gene are LNHDA and SQIVND (reference sequence). This CDR3 has 16 residues. CDR3 in amino acids: CASSPQTSGNSDTQYF. The DNA for the CDR3 is TGTGCCAGTAGTCCACAGACTAGCGGGAATTCAGATACGCAGTATTTT. Based on the CDR3 plus reference TRBV19 and TRBJ2-3, the full variable domain is DGGITQSPKYLFRKEGQNVTLSCEQNLNHDAMYWYRQDPGQGLRLIYYSQIVNDFQKGDIAEGYSVSREKKESFPLTVTSAQKNPTAFYLCASSPQTSGNSDTQYFGPGTRLTVL.

The chain recombines TRBV19 with TRBJ2-1; TRBD2 might be the D (5 bases). The length of the CDR3 is 17 residues. Germline assignment: CDR1 LNHDA and CDR2 SQIVND (reference sequence). Between the trimmed V and J ends, which lost 7 bases and 6 bases, there was a span of 25 bases. The CDR3 loop is CASIRTATSTPGNEQFF. The CDR3 nucleotides read TGTGCCAGTATTCGGACGGCTACTAGTACTCCTGGCAATGAGCAGTTCTTC. Full variable domain (missing parts from reference TRBV19 and TRBJ2-1): DGGITQSPKYLFRKEGQNVTLSCEQNLNHDAMYWYRQDPGQGLRLIYYSQIVNDFQKGDIAEGYSVSREKKESFPLTVTSAQKNPTAFYLCASIRTATSTPGNEQFFGPGTRLTVL.

The chain joins TRBV5-5 to TRBJ2-3; 10 bases fit TRBD2. V lost 3 bases, J lost 5 bases, and 3 bases stayed unmatched. The CDR3 is made up of 14 amino acids. Per the germline V gene, CDR1 is SGHKS and CDR2 is YYEKEE (reference sequence). This chain's CDR3 is CASSSLAGVDTQYF. Written as DNA, the CDR3 is TGTGCCAGCAGCTCCCTAGCGGGGGTAGATACGCAGTATTTT.

CDR3: CASSRAGHSNYEQYF. The CDR3 DNA sequence: TGTGCCAGCTCACGGGCGGGGCACTCTAACTACGAGCAGTACTTC. The V and J genes are TRBV18 and TRBJ2-7, with D maybe TRBD2 (6 bases). The CDR3 is 15 residues long. Germline V CDR1 and CDR2: KGHSH, LQKENI. V lost 4 bases and J lost 3, with 16 bases in between.

The chain uses TRBV21-1 and TRBJ2-3; the table's D gene call, TRBD1, was not cross checked with the DNA. TRBV21-1 has pseudogene status. The CDR3 runs to 18 residues. The CDR3 region has the DNA TGTGCCAGCAGCAAAAAACCGGGACAGGGTTTGGTTACAGATACGCAGTATTTT. It translates to CASSKKPGQGLVTDTQYF.

As for this clone: One junction end disagrees with the germline gene, perhaps due to a read error. The gene calls are TRBV7-9 and TRBJ2-5, with D possibly being TRBD1 (6 bases). CDR1 is SEHNR, CDR2 FQNEAQ, per germline (reference sequence). The CDR3 totals 15 residues. The CDR3 here is CSSSSTQGFMETQYF. CDR3 nucleotide sequence: TGTTCCAGCAGCTCCACACAGGGTTTCATGGAGACCCAGTACTTC. The entire variable domain, with the rest obtained from reference TRBV7-9 and TRBJ2-5, is as follows: DTGVSQNPRHKITKRGQNVTFRCDPISEHNRLYWYRQTLGQGPEFLTYFQNEAQLEKSRLLSDRFSAERPKGSFSTLEIQRTEQGDSAMYLCSSSSTQGFMETQYFGPGTRLLVL.

The J gene is TRBJ2-6, the V gene TRBV5-1; TRBD1 aligns across 7 bases. V shed 4 bases, J shed 0 bases, and the junction held 13 bases outside the gene matches. The CDR3 is made up of 19 amino acids. The germline CDR1 and CDR2 sequences are SGHRS and YFSETQ. CDR3 in amino acids: CASSPRRGQVGSGANVLTF. The CDR3 DNA is TGCGCCAGCAGCCCAAGAAGAGGACAGGTAGGCTCTGGGGCCAACGTCCTGACTTTC.

V usage is TRBV7-2 and J usage is TRBJ2-7; D uncertain. This CDR3 comprises 13 residues. The germline CDR1 and CDR2 sequences are SGHTA and FQGNSA. Trimming took off 3 bases at V and 4 bases at J, with 10 bases between the two ends. CDR3 nucleotides: TGTGCCAGCAGCTTCGGTCCCCCTTACGAGCAGTACTTC. It specifies CASSFGPPYEQYF.

The chain links TRBV5-8 to TRBJ2-1; 7 bases map to TRBD1. The CDR3 covers 14 residues. The germline gives CDR1 SGHTS, CDR2 YDEGEE. V dropped 9 bases and J dropped 3; count of bases not matched to a gene: 9. The chain's CDR3 is CATTTQGVYNEQFF. The CDR3 DNA follows: TGTGCCACCACAACCCAGGGGGTCTACAATGAGCAGTTCTTC.

This clone was observed once. CDR3 region: CASSQDGGAGETQYF. Here the CDR3 DNA reads TGTGCCAGTAGCCAGGACGGTGGGGCGGGGGAGACCCAGTACTTC. J is TRBJ2-5 and V is TRBV19, with D possibly being TRBD2 (6 bases). Looked up from germline, CDR1 is LNHDA and CDR2 is SQIVND (reference sequence). CDR3 length: 15 residues. Trimming removed 6 bases from V and 5 bases from J, with 19 bases in between.

J is TRBJ2-6 and V is TRBV19, with D possibly being TRBD1 (5 bases). Trimming pared 4 bases from V and 4 bases from J, leaving 20 bases between. Germline values: CDR1 LNHDA, CDR2 SQIVND (reference sequence). The CDR3 is made up of 18 amino acids. The CDR3 DNA sequence: TGTGCCAGTAGTACATTCAAGTCAACAGGAGCCGGGGCCAACGTCCTGACTTTC. It translates to CASSTFKSTGAGANVLTF. Filled out from reference TRBV19 and TRBJ2-6, the complete variable domain reads DGGITQSPKYLFRKEGQNVTLSCEQNLNHDAMYWYRQDPGQGLRLIYYSQIVNDFQKGDIAEGYSVSREKKESFPLTVTSAQKNPTAFYLCASSTFKSTGAGANVLTFGAGSRLTVL.

The chain uses TRBV5-8 and TRBJ2-4; D might be TRBD1 (6 bases). The CDR3 consists of 13 residues. The germline V and J ends were trimmed by 7 bases and 0 bases, with 8 bases remaining between them. Germline CDR1 is SGHTS and CDR2 is YDEGEE. The CDR3 spells CASSRGAKNIQYF. Here the CDR3 DNA reads TGTGCCAGCTCCAGGGGAGCCAAAAACATTCAGTACTTC. The complete variable domain, with remaining parts taken from reference TRBV5-8 and TRBJ2-4, reads EAGVTQSPTHLIKTRGQQATLRCSPISGHTSVYWYQQALGLGLQFLLWYDEGEERNRGNFPPRFSGRQFPNYSSELNVNALELEDSALYLCASSRGAKNIQYFGAGTRLSVL.

The rearrangement joins TRBV19 to TRBJ2-5, with D possibly being TRBD1 (6 bases). Looked up from germline, CDR1 is LNHDA and CDR2 is SQIVND (reference sequence). With 5 bases removed from V and 4 bases from J, the gap between germline ends came to 11 bases. This CDR3 spans 13 amino acids. CDR3 sequence reads: CASSRQGRETQYF. The CDR3 DNA follows: TGTGCCAGTAGTCGGCAGGGGAGAGAGACCCAGTACTTC.

Notes on this clone: Sequence at one end of the junction differs from germline and may be a read error. The genes are TRBV7-9 and TRBJ2-4; TRBD1 agrees at 10 bases. Germline-derived CDR1 and CDR2 are SEHNR and FQNEAQ (reference sequence). CDR3 length: 16 amino acids. In DNA form, the CDR3 reads TGTTCCAGCAGCTTAGCCGGGACAGGGGAGATAGACATTCAGTACTTC. Its protein is CSSSLAGTGEIDIQYF.

This chain links TRBV5-6 with TRBJ2-7, with TRBD1 identical over 9 bases. CDR1 and CDR2 from the germline V gene are SGHDT and YYEEEE. V lost 0 bases and J lost 2; bases outside the gene matches: 15. The CDR3 is 19 residues long. CDR3 nucleotides: TGTGCCAGCAGCTTGGCCTACAGGGGGCTTGTCGGGGAAGCCTACGAGCAGTACTTC. Protein: CASSLAYRGLVGEAYEQYF.

The chain uses TRBV6-5 and TRBJ1-2; 9 bases are a match to TRBD1. The V segment lost 7 bases and the J segment 10 bases; nucleotides outside the gene matches: 10. This CDR3 has 13 amino acids. Per the germline V gene, CDR1 is MNHEY and CDR2 is SVGAGI. The CDR3 bases are TGTGCCAGCATCGAAACCGGGACAGGGTCCTACACCTTC. Its protein is CASIETGTGSYTF.

This clone has only a few counts. The CDR3 region has the DNA TGTGCCACGCAAACAGGGAATACTGAAGCTTTCTTT. It encodes CATQTGNTEAFF. The rearrangement joins TRBV10-3 to TRBJ1-1; weak D call: TRBD1 (6 bases). This CDR3 is built from 12 residues. V was cut by 10 bases and J by 5 bases, with 14 bases left in between. Germline CDR1 is ENHRY and CDR2 is SYGVKD.

This chain links TRBV6-5 with TRBJ1-1, with 7 bases fitting TRBD1. Germline values: CDR1 MNHEY, CDR2 SVGAGI. The CDR3 is made up of 15 amino acids. Trimming cost V 6 bases and J 4 bases; bases outside gene matches: 11. The CDR3 nucleotides are TGTGCCAGCAGGAAGACAGGGCCCGTGAGCACTGAAGCTTTCTTT. Its protein is CASRKTGPVSTEAFF.

This clone occurred a few times. The chain employs TRBV7-9 and TRBJ1-1, with TRBD1 as a possible D gene (6 bases). The CDR3 extends over 14 amino acids. Germline V CDR1 and CDR2: SEHNR, FQNEAQ (reference sequence). The V and J ends lost 4 bases and 5 bases respectively, with 14 bases between them. The CDR3 here is CASSSGARGTEAFF. CDR3 nucleotide sequence: TGTGCCAGCAGCTCCGGCGCCAGGGGAACTGAAGCTTTCTTT.

The sample holds a few counts of this clone. The chain recombines TRBV6-6 with TRBJ1-1; weak D call: TRBD1 (6 bases). Trimming stripped 5 bases from V and 6 bases from J, with 13 bases between. Per germline, CDR1 MNHNY and CDR2 SVGAGI (reference sequence). CDR3 length equals 13 residues. The CDR3 protein is CASSGRGLPEAFF. The CDR3 region has the DNA TGTGCCAGCAGTGGCAGGGGCCTCCCTGAAGCTTTCTTT.

The gene calls are TRBV9 and TRBJ1-6, with 7 bases fitting TRBD1. Trimming took 5 bases from V and 15 from J; bases not matched to a gene: 14. CDR1 and CDR2 (germline): SGDLS, YYNGEE. The CDR3 is 14 amino acids. CDR3 DNA sequence: TGTGCCAGCAGTTCCGGGACAGCCCGCTTTCACCTCCACTTT. The encoded protein is CASSSGTARFHLHF.

The chain joins TRBV11-2 to TRBJ2-5; 8 bases map to TRBD1. This CDR3 is 14 amino acids long. The V gene end was trimmed by 6 bases and the J gene end by 5 bases; junction bases not matched to a gene: 8. Germline V CDR1 and CDR2: SGHAT, FQNNGV. The CDR3 nucleotides read TGTGCCAGCAGATATGGGGCAGGGGGCGAGACCCAGTACTTC. This codes for CASRYGAGGETQYF.